The 24 T cell receptor beta chains presented below share a single source sample, sequenced in a study of blood T cells in healthy people across ages. Next came a second PCR, run for about 6 to 12 cycles, which used a sample-barcoded 5' primer along with a J-beta primer mix. TCRdb called the 5' RACE reads again in MiXCR, with one record for every CDR3 protein. The top ten hold more than 8.5% of the sample, which has about 760,000 distinct CDR3 sequences, about 25% seen once. These data were also filed under a second study, of T cells of mothers and their children.

The sample was blood. The receptors shown here come from a boy aged 10-17 years in good health.

This clonotype was counted a few times. The V and J genes are TRBV6-2 or TRBV6-3 and TRBJ2-5, with D unresolved. The better agreement between TRBJ2-7 and the DNA end casts doubt on the J call. The CDR3 is 12 residues long. Germline assignment: CDR1 MNHEY and CDR2 SVGEGT. The CDR3 reads CASSYLPYEQYF. The CDR3 bases are TGTGCCAGCAGTTACCTGCCGTACGAGCAGTACTTC.

The table lists this clonotype with a count of one. This chain joins TRBV7-3 and TRBJ2-2, with 9 bases aligning to TRBD2. The CDR3 length is 16 residues. Germline V CDR1 and CDR2: SGHTA, FQGTGA. With 6 bases clipped from V and 4 bases from J, the junction kept 9 bases outside the gene matches. CDR3: CASSWTSARGTGELFF. CDR3 nucleotide sequence: TGTGCCAGCAGTTGGACTAGCGCCAGAGGCACCGGGGAGCTGTTTTTT.

The chain recombines TRBV24-1 with TRBJ2-7, with D perhaps TRBD2 (6 bases). The CDR3 has 14 residues. V was shortened by 4 bases and J by 0 bases, with 9 bases between the two germline ends. Germline V lookup: CDR1 KGHDR, CDR2 SFDVKD. The CDR3 region has the DNA TGTGCCACCAGTGACGCGGGGACCTCCTACGAGCAGTACTTC. Translating gives CATSDAGTSYEQYF.

There are a few counts of this clonotype. The chain is built from TRBV6-6 and TRBJ2-1, with D unresolved. V was clipped by 6 bases and J by 6 bases, with 6 bases between them. Germline CDR1 and CDR2: MNHNY and SVGAGI (reference sequence). CDR3 size: 11 residues. For the CDR3, the DNA is TGTGCCAGCAGCGAGTTCAATGAGCAGTTCTTC. It yields the protein CASSEFNEQFF.

This clonotype was recorded a few times. The V gene is TRBV5-6, the J gene TRBJ2-3; 7 bases map to TRBD2. Germline assignment: CDR1 SGHDT and CDR2 YYEEEE. Trimming cost V 1 base and J 0 bases; bases outside gene matches: 2. CDR3 length: 15 amino acids. This CDR3 reads CASSLRGDSTDTQYF. The DNA of the CDR3 is TGTGCCAGCAGCTTGCGGGGGGACAGCACAGATACGCAGTATTTT.

This clonotype has a handful of counts. This sequence joins TRBV10-3 and TRBJ2-5, with a weak D call TRBD2 (5 bases). The germline V and J ends were trimmed by 0 bases and 3 bases, with 11 bases remaining between them. Germline CDR1 ENHRY, CDR2 SYGVKD. The CDR3 length is 15 residues. The CDR3 reads CAISESEVVKETQYF. CDR3 in DNA: TGTGCCATCAGTGAGTCGGAGGTTGTCAAAGAGACCCAGTACTTC.

The rearrangement uses TRBV18 and TRBJ2-5; 10 positions agree with TRBD2. V dropped 4 bases and J dropped 2; count of bases not matched to a gene: 7. CDR3 size: 16 residues. Germline V lookup: CDR1 KGHSH, CDR2 LQKENI. The CDR3 bases are TGTGCCAGCTCACAACGAACTAGCGGGGCGCAAGAGACCCAGTACTTC. It encodes CASSQRTSGAQETQYF.

There are a few counts of this clonotype. The chain joins TRBV7-9 to TRBJ1-2, with D perhaps matching TRBD1 (5 bases). This CDR3 region has 15 residues. With 1 base removed from V and 8 bases from J, the gap between germline ends came to 17 bases. The germline V gene encodes CDR1 SEHNR and CDR2 FQNEAQ (reference sequence). The CDR3 reads CASSLVGAQWEGYTF. The CDR3 DNA follows: TGTGCCAGCAGCTTAGTAGGGGCCCAGTGGGAAGGCTACACCTTC.

This clonotype has a handful of counts. The chain joins TRBV12-3 or TRBV12-4 to TRBJ2-7; D is perhaps TRBD2 (5 bases). The CDR3 covers 15 residues. V lost 1 base and J 2 bases, leaving 12 bases between the germline ends. The DNA of the CDR3 is TGTGCCAGCAGTTTAGAAGGAGGCGGCCCCTACGAGCAGTACTTC. Its protein is CASSLEGGGPYEQYF.

This sequence joins TRBV12-5 and TRBJ2-5; no clear D gene. The DNA end is more similar to TRBJ2-1, so the J call may be wrong. The CDR3 is 13 residues long. In germline, CDR1 is LGHNT, CDR2 FRNRAP. The CDR3 reads CASGLWSANEQFF. DNA for the CDR3: TGTGCTAGTGGTTTGTGGAGTGCCAATGAGCAGTTCTTC.

The chain carries TRBV9 and TRBJ2-5; 13 bases are a match to TRBD2. The germline V gene has CDR1 SGDLS and CDR2 YYNGEE. The CDR3 sequence is 16 residues long. V lost 7 bases, J lost 3 bases, and 9 bases stayed unmatched. DNA for the CDR3: TGTGCCAGCGGGAGGACTAGCGGGAGCTTAGAAGAGACCCAGTACTTC. This gives the protein CASGRTSGSLEETQYF.

This clonotype was seen only a few times. The CDR3 nucleotides read TGTGCCAGCAGCTGGGTCCCGGCGGACGCACTGTTTTTT. Its protein product is CASSWVPADALFF. V and J are TRBV7-2 and TRBJ1-4; D is unresolved. V gave up 4 bases and J gave up 13 bases, with 16 bases separating them. From germline, CDR1 is SGHTA and CDR2 FQGNSA. There are 13 residues in the CDR3.

The gene calls are TRBV3-1 and TRBJ1-3, with 7 positions matching TRBD1. This CDR3 has 20 amino acids. Germline V gene sequence: CDR1 LGHDT, CDR2 YNNKEL (reference sequence). After removal of 6 bases from V and 0 bases from J, the junction contained 20 bases not matched to a gene. The CDR3 sequence: CASSQDDPGQATFSGNTIYF. In DNA, the CDR3 is TGTGCCAGCAGTCAGGACGATCCCGGACAGGCAACCTTCTCTGGAAACACCATATATTTT.

There are many counts of this clonotype. This chain joins TRBV7-9 and TRBJ1-1; TRBD1 might be the D (6 bases). The CDR3 is 16 residues long. The germline gives CDR1 SEHNR, CDR2 FQNEAQ (reference sequence). The V gene lost 3 bases and the J gene lost 0 bases, with 14 bases spanning the gap. CDR3: CASSFPGQSVNTEAFF. CDR3 DNA sequence: TGTGCCAGCAGCTTCCCGGGACAAAGCGTGAACACTGAAGCTTTCTTT.

The V gene is TRBV6-1, the J gene TRBJ1-4; 9 nucleotides agree with TRBD1. V was pared by 6 bases and J by 5 bases, with 4 bases of the junction left unmatched. CDR3 length equals 14 residues. Germline-derived CDR1 and CDR2 are MNHNS and SASEGT. CDR3: CASRGTGKNEKLFF. Written as DNA, the CDR3 is TGTGCCAGCAGGGGGACAGGGAAGAATGAAAAACTGTTTTTT.

This clonotype was counted many times. One end of the junction fails to match germline, which may point to a read error. CDR3 nucleotide sequence: TGTGCCAGCAGCCCCCGGGGTAGCGGGAGCTACAATGAGCAGTTCTTC. This sequence encodes CASSPRGSGSYNEQFF. J is TRBJ2-1 and V is TRBV5-1; 9 nucleotides agree with TRBD2. The CDR3 is 16 amino acids. CDR1 and CDR2 from the germline V gene are SGHRS and YFSETQ.

The chain is built from TRBV6-5 and TRBJ2-5; possible D gene TRBD1, 5 bases. The DNA matches TRBJ2-7 better at its end, which makes the J call doubtful. The CDR3 is made up of 13 amino acids. Looked up from germline, CDR1 is MNHEY and CDR2 is SVGAGI. This CDR3 is CASSYDSYYEQYF. The CDR3 nucleotides read TGTGCCAGCAGCTACGACAGTTACTACGAGCAGTACTTC.

The gene calls are TRBV5-1 and TRBJ2-1; 13 bases match TRBD2. Losses at the gene ends were 4 bases for V and 6 bases for J; bases not matched to a gene: 10. The CDR3 consists of 17 residues. The germline V gene has CDR1 SGHRS and CDR2 YFSETQ. CDR3 in amino acids: CASSDARTSGGINEQFF. CDR3 coding DNA: TGCGCCAGCAGCGACGCTAGGACTAGCGGGGGTATCAATGAGCAGTTCTTC.

This clonotype has only a few counts. V is TRBV12-3 or TRBV12-4 and J is TRBJ1-3, with TRBD1 matching 7 bases. V dropped 0 bases and J dropped 2; count of bases not matched to a gene: 4. The CDR3 contains 16 residues. This chain's CDR3 is CASSLATGKPGNTIYF. The CDR3 DNA sequence: TGTGCCAGCAGTTTAGCGACAGGGAAGCCTGGAAACACCATATATTTT.

The chain carries TRBV15 and TRBJ2-1, with D perhaps assigned TRBD1 or TRBD2 (5 bases each). The germline CDR1 and CDR2 sequences are LNHNV and YYDKDF (reference sequence). V shed 3 bases and J shed 4 bases, with 16 bases lying between them. This CDR3 region has 16 residues. The CDR3 reads CATSRPGTEFYNEQFF. CDR3 coding DNA: TGTGCCACCAGCAGGCCCGGGACGGAGTTTTACAATGAGCAGTTCTTC.

This clonotype was observed a few times. The chain uses TRBV15 and TRBJ1-1, with D unclear. There are 14 residues in the CDR3. With 7 bases removed from V and 1 base from J, the gap between germline ends came to 13 bases. Germline V gene lookup returns CDR1 LNHNV and CDR2 YYDKDF (reference sequence). CDR3 in amino acids: CATTQRGRNTEAFF. The CDR3 nucleotides read TGTGCCACCACCCAACGCGGGAGGAACACTGAAGCTTTCTTT.

This clonotype came up a few times. The rearrangement links TRBV18 to TRBJ1-1, with D perhaps TRBD1 (6 bases). Trimming took off 0 bases at V and 4 bases at J, with 12 bases between the two ends. Per germline, CDR1 KGHSH and CDR2 LQKENI. The length of the CDR3 is 15 residues. This CDR3 reads CASSPPEGGGTEAFF. The CDR3 DNA reads as TGTGCCAGCTCACCACCGGAGGGAGGGGGCACTGAAGCTTTCTTT. Complete variable domain (other parts from reference TRBV18 and TRBJ1-1): NAGVMQNPRHLVRRRGQEARLRCSPMKGHSHVYWYRQLPEEGLKFMVYLQKENIIDESGMPKERFSAEFPKEGPSILRIQQVVRGDSAAYFCASSPPEGGGTEAFFGQGTRLTVV.

The chain links TRBV5-1 to TRBJ1-4; D is ambiguous. CDR1 is SGHRS, CDR2 YFSETQ, per germline. The V and J ends lost 4 bases and 7 bases respectively, with 20 bases between them. The CDR3 runs to 16 residues. In DNA, the CDR3 is TGCGCCAGCAGCCAGAGGACGGAAGCACTGGGTGAAAAACTGTTTTTT. This encodes CASSQRTEALGEKLFF.

The V call is TRBV29-1, the J call TRBJ1-3, with no clear D. The J call may be wrong; the DNA end is better matched by TRBJ2-2. Per germline, CDR1 SQVTM and CDR2 ANQGSEA. There are 11 residues in the CDR3. The CDR3 loop reads CSVEDTGELFF. For the CDR3, the DNA is TGCAGCGTTGAGGATACCGGGGAGCTGTTTTTT.